This record looks at one TCR beta chain sequence and its context. In the original analysis: Amplification of reference gene primers was used by the study to estimate nucleated cell counts. Repertoires were generated with immunoSEQ multiplex PCR, while TCRdb's copy carries only in-frame clones and drops some. The V and J calls and the clone size are those of that table, but D and trimming were determined from the DNA. This table holds approximately 65,000 clones, approximately 79% found once. The data were obtained in a study of blood T cell repertoires in COVID-19. Germline V gene sequence: CDR1 KGHSH, CDR2 LQKENI. V was trimmed by 3 bases and J by 8 bases, leaving 16 bases between them. This CDR3 comprises 14 residues.

The sequence was collected from an elderly woman with active or convalescent COVID-19. The rearrangement joins TRBV18 to TRBJ1-2; possible D gene TRBD1, 5 bases. The sequencing sample was made of peripheral blood. The CDR3: CASSPGSGAEGYTF. DNA of the CDR3: TGTGCCAGCTCACCGGGATCTGGGGCGGAGGGCTACACCTTC.